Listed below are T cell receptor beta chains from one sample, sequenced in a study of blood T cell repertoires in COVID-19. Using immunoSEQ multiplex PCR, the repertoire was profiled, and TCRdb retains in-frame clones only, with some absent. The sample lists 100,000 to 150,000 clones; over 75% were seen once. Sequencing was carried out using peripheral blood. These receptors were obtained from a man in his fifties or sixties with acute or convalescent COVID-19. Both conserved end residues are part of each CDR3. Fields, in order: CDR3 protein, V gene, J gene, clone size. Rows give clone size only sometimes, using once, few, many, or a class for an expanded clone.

CDR3: CASNRAPLSYEQYF; V: TRBV7-2; J: TRBJ2-7; size: .
CDR3: CASEQGYEQYF; V: TRBV6-5; J: TRBJ2-7; size: once
CDR3: CASSLEGGYGYTF; V: TRBV12-3/TRBV12-4; J: TRBJ1-2; size: .
CDR3: CASSSGDRGENSPLHF; V: TRBV5-4; J: TRBJ1-6; size: once
CDR3: CASSPPSVRGGEKLFF; V: TRBV7-9; J: TRBJ1-4; size: once
CDR3: CASSLVASGRAGNEQFF; V: TRBV5-5; J: TRBJ2-1; size: .
CDR3: CASGLRGTGSNEQFF; V: TRBV12-5; J: TRBJ2-1; size: .
CDR3: CASSKGTEATNEKLFF; V: TRBV21-1; J: TRBJ1-4; size: .
CDR3: CASSRTRYTEAFF; V: TRBV10-2; J: TRBJ1-1; size: .
CDR3: CASRQGYEQYF; V: TRBV6-5; J: TRBJ2-7; size: .
CDR3: CASSLDDRRLPSDTQYF; V: TRBV11-3; J: TRBJ2-3; size: .
CDR3: CASSPRGVKAFF; V: TRBV12-3/TRBV12-4; J: TRBJ1-1; size: few
CDR3: CATSDLGTSGYNEQFF; V: TRBV24-1; J: TRBJ2-1; size: .
CDR3: CASSRDRVAHSGNTIYF; V: TRBV11-3; J: TRBJ1-3; size: once
CDR3: CASSPSEKLFF; V: TRBV7-9; J: TRBJ1-4; size: .
CDR3: CASSESDRGGEKLFF; V: TRBV10-2; J: TRBJ1-4; size: .
CDR3: CASSRQPGSGNTIYF; V: TRBV5-1; J: TRBJ1-3; size: .
CDR3: CASSSRTGTNTEAFF; V: TRBV6-5; J: TRBJ1-1; size: .
CDR3: CASSLPRVGGVRETQYF; V: TRBV7-9; J: TRBJ2-5; size: .
CDR3: CASSHQAEGTDTQYF; V: TRBV4-2; J: TRBJ2-3; size: .
CDR3: CASSALQNQPQHF; V: TRBV7-9; J: TRBJ1-5; size: .
CDR3: CASTVGGADTQYF; V: TRBV27; J: TRBJ2-3; size: once
CDR3: CAISEAGGYEQYF; V: TRBV10-3; J: TRBJ2-7; size: .
CDR3: CASSLAPSGTYEQYF; V: TRBV7-2; J: TRBJ2-7; size: .
CDR3: CATNLRELATDTQYF; V: TRBV15; J: TRBJ2-3; size: .
CDR3: CASSRRDRGVPGELFF; V: TRBV7-8; J: TRBJ2-2; size: .
CDR3: CSASPGLPIYEQYF; V: TRBV20-1; J: TRBJ2-7; size: .
CDR3: CATSETTGGINQPQHF; V: TRBV24-1; J: TRBJ1-5; size: .
CDR3: CASSLYHSGGQQPQHF; V: TRBV7-8; J: TRBJ1-5; size: .
CDR3: CASRPGSGRTSNIQYF; V: TRBV19; J: TRBJ2-4; size: .
CDR3: CASSQVLAGAEQYF; V: TRBV3-1/TRBV3-2; J: TRBJ2-7; size: .
CDR3: CAGSTDLAPMGDTQYF; V: TRBV19; J: TRBJ2-3; size: .
CDR3: CATSRDRTAAF; V: TRBV15; J: TRBJ2-6; size: once
CDR3: CASSIDGRTGGRYNEQFF; V: TRBV19; J: TRBJ2-1; size: .
CDR3: CASSVRGRETQYF; V: TRBV10-2; J: TRBJ2-5; size: .
CDR3: CASSLGTIPDYEQYF; V: TRBV27; J: TRBJ2-7; size: .
CDR3: CASRPTSVSSYNEQFF; V: TRBV19; J: TRBJ2-1; size: once
CDR3: CASSGTGANTGELFF; V: TRBV5-1; J: TRBJ2-2; size: .
CDR3: CASGLLRSDTQYF; V: TRBV12-5; J: TRBJ2-3; size: .
CDR3: CASSPGTTVDEKLFF; V: TRBV3-1/TRBV3-2; J: TRBJ1-4; size: once
CDR3: CASSLGTSGSLYEQYF; V: TRBV5-7; J: TRBJ2-7; size: .
CDR3: CATSDRATGFTGELFF; V: TRBV24-1; J: TRBJ2-2; size: few
CDR3: CASSIRQKLFF; V: TRBV19; J: TRBJ1-4; size: .
CDR3: CASSSRLESSEQYF; V: TRBV5-1; J: TRBJ2-7; size: .
CDR3: CASSRGTGGGPQHF; V: TRBV18; J: TRBJ1-5; size: .